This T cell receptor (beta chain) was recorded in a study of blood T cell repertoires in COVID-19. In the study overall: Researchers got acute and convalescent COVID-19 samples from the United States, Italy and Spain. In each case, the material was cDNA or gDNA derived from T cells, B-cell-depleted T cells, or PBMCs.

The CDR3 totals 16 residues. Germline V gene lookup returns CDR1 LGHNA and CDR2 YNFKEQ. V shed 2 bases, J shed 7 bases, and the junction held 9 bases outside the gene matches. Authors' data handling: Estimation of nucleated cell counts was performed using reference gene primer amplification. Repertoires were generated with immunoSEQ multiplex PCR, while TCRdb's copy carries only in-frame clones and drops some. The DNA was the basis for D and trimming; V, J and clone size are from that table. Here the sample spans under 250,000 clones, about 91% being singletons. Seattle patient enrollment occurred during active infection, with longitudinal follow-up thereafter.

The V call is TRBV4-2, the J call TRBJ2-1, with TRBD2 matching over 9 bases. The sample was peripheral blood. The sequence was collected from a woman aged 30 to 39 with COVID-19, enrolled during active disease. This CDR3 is CASSQYGRGGFNEQFF. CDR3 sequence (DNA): TGTGCCAGCAGCCAATATGGGCGGGGGGGCTTTAATGAGCAGTTCTTC.